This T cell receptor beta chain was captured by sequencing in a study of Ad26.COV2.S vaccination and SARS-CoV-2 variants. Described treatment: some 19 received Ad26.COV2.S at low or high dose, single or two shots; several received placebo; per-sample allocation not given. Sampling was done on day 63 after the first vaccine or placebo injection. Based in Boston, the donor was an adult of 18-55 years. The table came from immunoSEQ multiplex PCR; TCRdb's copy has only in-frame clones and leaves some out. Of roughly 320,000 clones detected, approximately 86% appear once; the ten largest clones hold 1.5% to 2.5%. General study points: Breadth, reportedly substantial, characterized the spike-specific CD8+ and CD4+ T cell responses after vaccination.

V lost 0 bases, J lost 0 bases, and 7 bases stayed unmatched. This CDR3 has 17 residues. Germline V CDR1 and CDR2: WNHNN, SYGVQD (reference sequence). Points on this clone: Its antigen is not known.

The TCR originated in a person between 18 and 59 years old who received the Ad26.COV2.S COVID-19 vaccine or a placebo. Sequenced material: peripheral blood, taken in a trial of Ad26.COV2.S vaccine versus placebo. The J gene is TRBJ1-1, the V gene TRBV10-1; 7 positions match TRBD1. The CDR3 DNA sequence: TGCGCCAGCAGTGAGTCTAAGGCAGGGGGTATGAACACTGAAGCTTTCTTT. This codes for CASSESKAGGMNTEAFF.